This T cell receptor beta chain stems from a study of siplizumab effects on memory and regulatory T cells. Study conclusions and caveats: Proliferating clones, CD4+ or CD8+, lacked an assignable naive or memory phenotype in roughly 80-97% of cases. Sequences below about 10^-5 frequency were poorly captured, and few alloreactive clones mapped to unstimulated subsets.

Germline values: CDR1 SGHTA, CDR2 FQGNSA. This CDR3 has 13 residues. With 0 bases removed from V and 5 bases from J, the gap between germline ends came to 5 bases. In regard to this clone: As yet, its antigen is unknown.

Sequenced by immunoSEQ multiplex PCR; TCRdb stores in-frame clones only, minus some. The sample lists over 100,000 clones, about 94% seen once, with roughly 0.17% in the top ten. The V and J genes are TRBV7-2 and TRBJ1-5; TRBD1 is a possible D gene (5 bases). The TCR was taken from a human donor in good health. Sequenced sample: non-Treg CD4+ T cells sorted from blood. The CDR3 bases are TGTGCCAGCAGCTTAGCGGGGGATCAGCCCCAGCATTTT. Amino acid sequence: CASSLAGDQPQHF.